This T cell receptor (beta chain) is from a study of blood T cells in healthy people across ages (dated by TCRdb to the mid-2010s). Background on the whole study: In model experiments, roughly one uniquely barcoded TCR beta cDNA molecule per two T cells was captured by template switching. The donors were divided into four age groups: young (average approximately 15 years), middle-aged (almost 40), aged (approximately 59) and long-lived (around 80). Age-related changes in TCR beta repertoire diversity were measured in the study by deep sequencing normalized with unique cDNA molecular identifiers. Two additional independent replicas of 1 million unique cDNA reads from the same blood draw were analyzed for two donors (one aged 18 to 30 and one aged 80 or older). To avoid experimental bias, donors of different ages were randomly spread across the sequencing lanes.

The donors were about 40 Caucasian individuals from Russia, aged roughly 6 to 100 years, who were systemically healthy. About 10 milliliters of peripheral blood were drawn from each donor into EDTA-treated Vacutainer tubes. Ficoll-Paque density-gradient centrifugation was used to isolate PBMCs, with at least 6 million per sample. Total RNA was extracted from PBMCs with Trizol reagent, with at least 6 micrograms obtained per sample. For every donor, an aliquot of PBMCs went through flow cytometry to measure the percentages of naive CD45RAhigh/CD27high T cells. V was cut back by 3 bases and J by 6 bases, leaving a gap of 14 bases between them. Measured from the cysteine to the phenylalanine, the CDR3 is 14 residues long. Of all the DNA, just the CDR3 is kept, 42 bases in frame from base 1. As encoded in the germline V gene (reference sequence), CDR1 is SEHNR while CDR2 is FQNEAQ. Libraries were prepared through 5' RACE. The second PCR ran for about 7 to 11 cycles and used a J-beta primer mix along with a sample-barcoded 5' primer. Each TCR beta cDNA molecule received a unique molecular identifier from a template-switch 5' adaptor carrying 12 random nucleotides. At least 3 million CDR3-containing paired-end reads were obtained from each sample. All of the RNA was converted into first-strand cDNA using the Mint cDNA synthesis kit, with a TRBC-specific oligonucleotide serving as the primer. Following uracil-DNA glycosylase treatment, a first 18-cycle PCR with universal primers M1SS and BC2_uni_R was performed on all cDNA. On the authors' methods: Normalization of each sample was performed by random selection of 1 million high-quality reads, each carrying a distinct molecular identifier. Instead of being binned into consensus sequences, reads that shared molecular identifiers were thrown out. MiTCR, set to a Q25 quality threshold and the strictest error-elimination algorithm, was used for CDR3 identification, clonotype clustering and error correction. A nonparametric unseen species model using Euler transformation provided a lower-bound estimate of total TCR beta diversity. TCRdb trimmed public reads at Q25 via fastp, called clones via MiXCR and kept in-frame beta chains. One record per CDR3 amino acid sequence lists the most common genes and DNA. The V and J calls come from TCRdb's annotation, not from the publication. In this sample the table shows 1,800,000 or so distinct CDR3 sequences, around 40% of which occur a single time. Approximately 22% of the sample lies in the top ten.

Here is what the overall study found, with its caveats: Estimates of total diversity based on one million sequenced T cells were considered lower bounds and underestimates. There was a strong correlation between observed TCR beta diversity and the percentage of naive T cells measured by flow cytometry. Because profiling used bulk unsorted PBMCs, naive and antigen-experienced compartments could not be compared conclusively. Observed TCR beta diversity per million T cells fell roughly linearly with age, and a significant reduction was already apparent by age around 36. Compared with the aged group, the long-lived group had more naive CD4+ T cells, fewer expanded clones and increased TCR diversity, a pattern suggesting age selection. The CMV infection status of donors was not known, potentially confounding age-related changes in expanded clonotypes.

A word on this clonotype: The antigen it recognizes is unknown. No base qualities exist here, and no much larger clone lies one base off it.

Sequencing used blood. The receptor's source is a human donor in good health. Recombination joined TRBV7-9 with TRBJ1-1; matching of 5 bases hints at TRBD1 as the D gene. The sequenced DNA: TGTGCCAGCAGCTTTAGGGGCTTCTCGGCTGAAGCTTTCTTT. Translation gives CASSFRGFSAEAFF.